A selection of T cell receptor beta chains follows, all from one sample in a study of blood T cell repertoires in COVID-19. Repertoires were generated with immunoSEQ multiplex PCR, while TCRdb's copy carries only in-frame clones and drops some. The sample lists over 150,000 clones, roughly nine tenths occurring once. Sequenced: peripheral blood. These receptors were obtained from a man younger than 35 who had recovered from COVID-19. Each CDR3 is given with its conserved first and last residue. D genes are given only for firm matches. Size values are once, few and many counts, or a class for expanded clones, and some rows have none.

>TRBJ2-1|.|TRBV30|TRBD2|21
CAWSVYFRASGRSSTHNEQFF
TGTGCCTGGAGTGTATATTTTAGGGCTAGCGGGAGAAGTTCCACACACAATGAGCAGTTCTTC
>TRBJ2-3|.|TRBV4-2|TRBD2|17
CASSQGLAGGPSDTQYF
TGTGCCAGCAGCCAAGGCCTAGCGGGAGGGCCTTCAGATACGCAGTATTTT
>TRBJ1-6|few|TRBV30|.|11
CAWKYGSPLHF
TGTGCCTGGAAATACGGTTCACCCCTCCACTTT
>TRBJ1-5|.|TRBV6-5|TRBD1|14
CASRPGQGSQPQHF
TGTGCCAGCAGGCCCGGACAGGGTAGTCAGCCCCAGCATTTT
>TRBJ2-2|.|TRBV7-9|TRBD2|16
CASRPGWREVTGELFF
TGTGCCAGTCGTCCGGGTTGGCGGGAGGTCACCGGGGAGCTGTTTTTT
>TRBJ1-1|.|TRBV5-5|.|14
CASSLEIAGTEAFF
TGTGCCAGCAGCTTGGAAATAGCAGGGACTGAAGCTTTCTTT
>TRBJ2-7|.|TRBV3-1/TRBV3-2|.|13
CASSQASSYEQYF
TGTGCCAGCAGCCAAGCCTCCTCCTACGAGCAGTACTTC
>TRBJ2-7|.|TRBV4-3|TRBD1|14
CASSYSGTDPEQYF
TGCGCCAGCAGCTATTCCGGGACAGACCCCGAGCAGTACTTC
>TRBJ2-1|.|TRBV7-9|.|15
CASSTRQGGGNEQFF
TGTGCCAGCAGCACCCGACAGGGTGGGGGGAATGAGCAGTTCTTC
>TRBJ1-6|few|TRBV2|.|15
CASSGRSSYNSPLHF
TGTGCCAGCAGTGGACGGAGCTCCTATAATTCACCCCTCCACTTT
>TRBJ1-5|.|TRBV12-3/TRBV12-4|.|13
CASSKGGTQPQHF
TGTGCCAGCAGTAAGGGGGGGACCCAGCCCCAGCATTTT
>TRBJ2-1|.|TRBV13|TRBD2|12
CASSPREGEQFF
TGTGCCAGCAGCCCACGGGAGGGTGAGCAGTTCTTC
>TRBJ1-6|.|TRBV7-9|TRBD1|19
CASSLPTGDFPSYNSPLHF
TGTGCCAGCAGCCTCCCCACAGGGGACTTTCCCTCCTATAATTCACCCCTCCACTTT
>TRBJ2-7|.|TRBV5-1|TRBD1|15
CASSSTGTGSNEQYF
TGCGCCAGCAGCTCCACCGGGACAGGAAGTAACGAGCAGTACTTC
>TRBJ2-7|.|TRBV6-5|.|15
CASSYSNRDDYEQYF
TGTGCCAGCAGTTACTCGAACAGAGATGACTACGAGCAGTACTTC
>TRBJ2-5|.|TRBV3-1/TRBV3-2|.|14
CASSQDQRGETQYF
TGTGCCAGCAGCCAAGATCAACGCGGGGAGACCCAGTACTTC
>TRBJ1-5|.|TRBV6-2/TRBV6-3|.|16
CASSPRGPLGNQPQHF
TGTGCCAGCAGTCCCAGGGGACCCCTGGGAAATCAGCCCCAGCATTTT
>TRBJ2-3|.|TRBV4-2|.|19
CASSQGRPGVGGSTDTQYF
TGTGCCAGCAGCCAAGGTCGACCGGGAGTGGGTGGGAGCACAGATACGCAGTATTTT
>TRBJ1-2|.|TRBV6-5|.|16
CASSYSVGGNLGDYTF
TGTGCCAGCAGTTACTCTGTCGGAGGGAATTTAGGTGACTACACCTTC
>TRBJ2-2|.|TRBV7-3|TRBD2|17
CASSPRTSGSEGGELFF
TGTGCCAGCAGTCCCCGGACTAGCGGGAGCGAGGGCGGGGAGCTGTTTTTT
>TRBJ1-2|.|TRBV13|TRBD1|14
CASSYPSTGMGYTF
TGTGCCAGCAGCTACCCTTCGACAGGGATGGGCTACACCTTC
>TRBJ2-7|.|TRBV7-2|.|15
CASSSRSAGTYEQYF
TGTGCCAGCAGCTCCAGGTCGGCAGGGACCTACGAGCAGTACTTC
>TRBJ1-2|.|TRBV4-3|TRBD1|14
CASSQEGQGLGYTF
TGCGCCAGCAGCCAAGAGGGACAGGGTCTTGGCTACACCTTC
>TRBJ2-3|.|TRBV11-2|TRBD2|17
CASSLGLAGVETDTQYF
TGTGCCAGCAGCTTAGGACTAGCGGGAGTCGAGACAGATACGCAGTATTTT
>TRBJ1-3|.|TRBV18|.|17
CASSPATGMFSGNTIYF
TGTGCCAGCTCACCAGCAACAGGAATGTTCTCTGGAAACACCATATATTTT
>TRBJ1-5|.|TRBV5-6|TRBD1|17
CASSRSPGQGANQPQHF
TGTGCCAGCAGCAGGTCTCCGGGACAGGGGGCCAATCAGCCCCAGCATTTT
>TRBJ2-1|once|TRBV4-3|TRBD2|18
CASSQDGTSGHSYNEQFF
TGCGCCAGCAGCCAAGATGGGACTAGCGGCCACTCCTACAATGAGCAGTTCTTC
>TRBJ1-1|.|TRBV6-5|TRBD1|15
CASSSQGAGNTEAFF
TGTGCCAGCAGTTCCCAGGGGGCAGGGAACACTGAAGCTTTCTTT
>TRBJ1-5|once|TRBV5-6|TRBD1|14
CASSRDRVSQPQHF
TGTGCCAGCAGCAGGGACAGGGTCAGTCAGCCCCAGCATTTT
>TRBJ2-2|.|TRBV20-1|TRBD1|15
CSASGDRGNTGELFF
TGCAGTGCTAGTGGAGACAGGGGGAACACCGGGGAGCTGTTTTTT
>TRBJ2-7|.|TRBV5-6|TRBD1|12
CASSLDRGEQYF
TGTGCCAGCAGCCTGGACAGGGGCGAGCAGTACTTC